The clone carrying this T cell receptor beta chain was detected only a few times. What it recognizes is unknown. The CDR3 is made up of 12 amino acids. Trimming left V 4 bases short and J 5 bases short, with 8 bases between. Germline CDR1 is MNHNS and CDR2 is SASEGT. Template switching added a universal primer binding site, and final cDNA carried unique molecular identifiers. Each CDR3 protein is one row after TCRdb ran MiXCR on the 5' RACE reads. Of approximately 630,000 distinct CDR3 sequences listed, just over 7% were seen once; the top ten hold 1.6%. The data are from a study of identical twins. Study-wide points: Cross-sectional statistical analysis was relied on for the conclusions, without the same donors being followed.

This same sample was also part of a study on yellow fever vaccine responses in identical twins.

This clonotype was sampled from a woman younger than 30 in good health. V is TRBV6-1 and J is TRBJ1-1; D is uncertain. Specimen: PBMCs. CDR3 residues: CASSVGETEAFF. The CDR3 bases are TGTGCCAGCAGTGTAGGAGAGACTGAAGCTTTCTTT.